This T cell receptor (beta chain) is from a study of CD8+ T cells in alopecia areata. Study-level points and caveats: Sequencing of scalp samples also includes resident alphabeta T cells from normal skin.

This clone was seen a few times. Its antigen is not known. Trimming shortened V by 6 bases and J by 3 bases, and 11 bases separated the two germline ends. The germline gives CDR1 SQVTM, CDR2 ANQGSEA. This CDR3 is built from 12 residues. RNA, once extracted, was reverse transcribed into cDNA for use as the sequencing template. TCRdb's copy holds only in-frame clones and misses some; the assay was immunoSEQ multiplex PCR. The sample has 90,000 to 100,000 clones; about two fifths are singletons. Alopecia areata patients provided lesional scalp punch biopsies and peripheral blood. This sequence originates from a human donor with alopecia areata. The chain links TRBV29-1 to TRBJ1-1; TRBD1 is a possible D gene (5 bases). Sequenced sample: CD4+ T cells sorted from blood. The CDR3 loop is CSVKRGDTEAFF. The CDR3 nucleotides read TGCAGCGTAAAGAGAGGGGACACTGAAGCTTTCTTT. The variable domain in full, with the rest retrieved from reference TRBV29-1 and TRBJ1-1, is SAVISQKPSRDICQRGTSLTIQCQVDSQVTMMFWYRQQPGQSLTLIATANQGSEATYESGFVIDKFPISRPNLTFSTLTVSNMSPEDSSIYLCSVKRGDTEAFFGQGTRLTVV.